This T cell receptor (beta chain) was profiled in a study of CD8 T cells in ankylosing spondylitis. General study findings and limits: Typical of ankylosing spondylitis blood, it appeared, was a TCR beta motif of 7 or 8 highly homologous variants. Disease-linked clones, CD8+, were relatively rare in peripheral blood. Reactive arthritis synovial fluid and blood previously showed some of these motif variants. Clones linked to disease were reported to show significant enrichment in matched ankylosing spondylitis synovial fluid.

Germline assignment: CDR1 SGHAT and CDR2 FQNNGV. V lost 0 bases and J lost 9, with 9 bases in between. This CDR3 is 13 amino acids long. Concerning this clonotype itself: Its antigen is unknown.

The authors made TCR beta libraries by quantitative 5'-RACE with molecular barcodes. TCRdb re-called the 5' RACE reads with MiXCR, one entry per CDR3 protein. The sample includes around 390,000 distinct CDR3 sequences, 20% to 25% of them seen just once. This receptor was identified in a male donor with ankylosing spondylitis. The material sequenced was blood, either unsorted or a sorted T cell fraction (not recorded which). The chain employs TRBV11-2 and TRBJ2-1, with D tentatively TRBD1 or TRBD2 (5 bases each). For the CDR3, the DNA is TGTGCCAGCAGCTTAGACAGGGAGCGTGAGCAGTTCTTC. It specifies CASSLDREREQFF. Complete variable domain (other parts from reference TRBV11-2 and TRBJ2-1): EAGVAQSPRYKIIEKRQSVAFWCNPISGHATLYWYQQILGQGPKLLIQFQNNGVVDDSQLPKDRFSAERLKGVDSTLKIQPAKLEDSAVYLCASSLDREREQFFGPGTRLTVL.